Each of the 5 T cell receptor beta chains below was sequenced from the same sample in a study of T cell responses to AZD1222 COVID-19 vaccine. Some clones are missing from TCRdb's copy, which holds only in-frame ones; the method was immunoSEQ multiplex PCR. The sample lists more than 150,000 clones; roughly 90% were seen once. The starting material was peripheral blood, obtained 28 days after the second AZD1222 dose. These receptors came from an adult who received the AZD1222 COVID-19 vaccine.

The chain uses TRBV5-1 and TRBJ2-2; D call uncertain. Looked up from germline, CDR1 is SGHRS and CDR2 is YFSETQ. V dropped 0 bases and J dropped 3 bases, with 9 bases sitting between them. CDR3 length equals 15 residues. The CDR3, as DNA: TGCGCCAGCAGCTTGGCCGGAGTGGACACCGGGGAGCTGTTTTTT. Residues: CASSLAGVDTGELFF.

The chain uses TRBV27 and TRBJ1-5; no clear D gene. In germline, CDR1 is MNHEY, CDR2 SMNVEV (reference sequence). The ends were cut back, 2 bases at V and 2 bases at J, with 7 bases in the middle. The CDR3 contains 14 residues. This CDR3 reads CASSLMGGNQPQHF. The CDR3 bases are TGTGCCAGCAGTTTAATGGGTGGCAATCAGCCCCAGCATTTT.

The rearrangement links TRBV18 to TRBJ1-3; D gene ambiguous. The CDR3 contains 16 residues. V was pared by 2 bases and J by 0 bases, with 11 bases between. The V gene's germline CDR1 is KGHSH and CDR2 LQKENI. CDR3 loop: CASSPASGGSGNTIYF. The CDR3 region has the DNA TGTGCCAGCTCACCAGCGTCGGGCGGCTCTGGAAACACCATATATTTT.

The chain uses TRBV14 and TRBJ2-1; 7 bases are a match to TRBD1. Unmatched junction bases numbered 10, after V lost 5 bases and J lost 0 bases. CDR3 size: 17 residues. Looked up from germline, CDR1 is SGHDN and CDR2 is FVKESK. The DNA of the CDR3 is TGTGCCAGCAGCGGTACAGGGGACCCCAGCTCCTACAATGAGCAGTTCTTC. Translation: CASSGTGDPSSYNEQFF.

J is TRBJ1-2 and V is TRBV5-4; no definite D call. The CDR3 sequence is 15 residues long. Germline V gene data show CDR1 as SGHNT and CDR2 as YYREEE (reference sequence). V was pared by 1 base and J by 0 bases, with 10 bases between. The CDR3 loop reads CASSLSLTTNYGYTF. In nucleotides, the CDR3 is TGTGCCAGCAGCTTGAGCCTCACGACTAACTATGGCTACACCTTC.